This T cell receptor (beta chain) comes out of a study of graft-versus-host responses after intestinal transplantation. At the level of the study: Anti-thymocyte globulin induction, then tacrolimus and steroids for around 3 years, went to all recipients.

Profiled with immunoSEQ multiplex PCR; TCRdb holds only in-frame clones, not every one. The table includes about 50,000 clones, approximately 84% detected once. CDR1 is DFQATT and CDR2 is SNEGSKA in the germline V gene (reference sequence). The CDR3 contains 11 residues. V lost 7 bases to trimming and J lost 7 bases, with 14 bases between them. This clone has only one observation. Its antigen is not identified. The sequencing used unstimulated CD4+ T cells sorted from spleen or lymph node cells, collected before transplant. The sequence derives from a human donor who was the organ donor for an intestinal transplant. The chain couples TRBV20-1 to TRBJ2-7, with a possible D match to TRBD2 (6 bases). CDR3 protein: CSVMRGGEQYF. As DNA, the CDR3 is TGCAGTGTCATGCGGGGTGGGGAGCAGTACTTC.